The rows below give T cell receptor beta chains drawn from one sample of a study of T cells expressing NK-cell markers. TCRdb re-called the 5' RACE reads and catalogs CDR3 proteins one per entry, DNA excluded. The sample includes about 110,000 distinct CDR3 sequences. The specimen was blood T cells: a sorted CD56 or NKG2C T cell subset, CD4+ or CD8+ T cells, or bulk PBMC T cells (not recorded which). Source of these receptors: a woman aged 18 to 69 in good health. CDR3s include the opening cysteine and the closing phenylalanine or tryptophan.

J gene | V gene | CDR3 protein
TRBJ2-1 | TRBV28 | CASSLVSVFNEQFF
TRBJ2-1 | TRBV4-3 | CASSPHRAATYNEQFF
TRBJ2-5 | TRBV6-5 | CASSYSKGAETQYF
TRBJ2-3 | TRBV7-9 | CASSLDQGQSSTDTQYF
TRBJ2-2 | TRBV20-1 | CSARLTTSGLNTGELFF
TRBJ2-1 | TRBV7-9 | CASSSGSGDTYNEQFF
TRBJ1-6 | TRBV11-2 | CASSLYSPNSPLHF
TRBJ2-1 | TRBV7-3 | CASSFGQGPYNEQFF
TRBJ2-5 | TRBV5-1 | CASSLSWLETQYF
TRBJ2-7 | TRBV7-9 | CASSLPSGARYEQYF
TRBJ2-6 | TRBV6-1 | CASRPPDSSSGANVLTF
TRBJ2-2 | TRBV12-3/TRBV12-4 | CASSLGGISGELFF
TRBJ2-3 | TRBV7-3 | CASSSSGGAPPDTQYF
TRBJ2-1 | TRBV6-4 | CASTDGYGLFF
TRBJ1-3 | TRBV20-1 | CSAEDAGNTIYF
TRBJ2-2 | TRBV19 | CASSILGTGELFF
TRBJ2-4 | TRBV6-1 | CASSSLAGGRGAKNIQYF
TRBJ1-3 | TRBV20-1 | CSARGRRGAGNTIYF
TRBJ2-3 | TRBV5-4 | CATAGGPSSTDTQYF
TRBJ2-1 | TRBV5-4 | CASSSLARSEQFF
TRBJ2-1 | TRBV7-2 | CASSLGWSSYNEQFF
TRBJ2-7 | TRBV5-5 | CASSLGGDEQYF
TRBJ2-1 | TRBV19 | CASRSPLATYNEQFF
TRBJ2-1 | TRBV12-3/TRBV12-4 | CASSRTSGTRYNEQFF
TRBJ2-2 | TRBV13 | CASSYGTSKTGELFF
TRBJ2-7 | TRBV6-2/TRBV6-3 | CASSYGESEQYF
TRBJ2-1 | TRBV6-5 | CASSYGINRRDEQFF